One and the same sample provided the 3 T cell receptor beta chains below, sequenced in a study of beta chain features in type 1 diabetes. Isolated RNA was reverse transcribed in full, so expressed TCRB transcripts were sequenced. Clones were read by immunoSEQ multiplex PCR, and TCRdb kept only the in-frame ones, dropping some. Seen here are under 950,000 clones, 15% to 20% observed once, and the top ten hold 0.02% to 0.03%. The sample comprised naive CD4+ T cells from blood. These TCRs come from a young woman in good health.

In its sample, this clone was seen a few times. The chain uses TRBV7-8 and TRBJ2-7; D not resolved. CDR1 and CDR2 (germline): SGHVS, FQNEAQ. This CDR3 spans 16 amino acids. Trimming took 1 base from V and 6 from J, leaving 19 bases between them. This CDR3 is CASSLVYSADASEQYF. DNA for the CDR3: TGTGCCAGCAGCTTAGTTTACAGCGCCGACGCGTCCGAGCAGTACTTC. The variable domain in full, with the rest retrieved from reference TRBV7-8 and TRBJ2-7, is GAGVSQSPRYKVAKRGQDVALRCDPISGHVSLFWYQQALGQGPEFLTYFQNEAQLDKSGLPSDRFFAERPEGSVSTLKIQRTQQEDSAVYLCASSLVYSADASEQYFGPGTRLTVT.

The sample holds a few counts of this clone. The chain uses TRBV28 and TRBJ2-1, with 11 bases that match TRBD2. Germline CDR1 reads MDHEN; CDR2 reads SYDVKM. The CDR3 contains 17 residues. Losses at the gene ends were 6 bases for V and 3 bases for J; bases not matched to a gene: 10. The DNA of the CDR3 is TGTGCCAGCAGCCCAGACCCGGGACTAGCGGTCTACAATGAGCAGTTCTTC. This encodes CASSPDPGLAVYNEQFF.

This clone showed up just a few times. The rearrangement joins TRBV7-8 to TRBJ2-2, with 7 nucleotides matching TRBD2. Germline lookup yields CDR1 SGHVS and CDR2 FQNEAQ. V lost 5 bases and J lost 1; bases outside the gene matches: 4. CDR3 length equals 15 residues. CDR3 sequence reads: CASSPREMNTGELFF. As DNA, the CDR3 is TGTGCCAGCAGCCCGCGGGAGATGAACACCGGGGAGCTGTTTTTT.